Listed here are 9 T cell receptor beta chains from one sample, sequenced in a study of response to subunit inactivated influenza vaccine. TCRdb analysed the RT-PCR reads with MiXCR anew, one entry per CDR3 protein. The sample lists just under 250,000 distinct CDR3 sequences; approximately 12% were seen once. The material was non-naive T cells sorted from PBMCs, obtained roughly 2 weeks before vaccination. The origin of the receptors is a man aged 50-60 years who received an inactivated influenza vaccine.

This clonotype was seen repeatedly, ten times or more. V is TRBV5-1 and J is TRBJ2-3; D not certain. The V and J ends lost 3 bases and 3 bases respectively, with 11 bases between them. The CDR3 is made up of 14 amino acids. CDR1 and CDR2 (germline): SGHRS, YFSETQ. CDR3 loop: CASSSMGKTDTQYF. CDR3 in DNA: TGCGCCAGCAGCTCGATGGGGAAAACAGATACGCAGTATTTT. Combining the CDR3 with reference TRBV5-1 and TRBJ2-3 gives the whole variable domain KAGVTQTPRYLIKTRGQQVTLSCSPISGHRSVSWYQQTPGQGLQFLFEYFSETQRNKGNFPGRFSGRQFSNSRSEMNVSTLELGDSALYLCASSSMGKTDTQYFGPGTRLTVL.

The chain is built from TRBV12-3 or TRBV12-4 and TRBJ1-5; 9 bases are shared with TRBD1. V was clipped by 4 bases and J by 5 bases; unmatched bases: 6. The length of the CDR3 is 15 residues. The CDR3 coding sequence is TGTGCCAGCAGTTCCGGGACAGGGCCTTATCAGCCCCAGCATTTT. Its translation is CASSSGTGPYQPQHF.

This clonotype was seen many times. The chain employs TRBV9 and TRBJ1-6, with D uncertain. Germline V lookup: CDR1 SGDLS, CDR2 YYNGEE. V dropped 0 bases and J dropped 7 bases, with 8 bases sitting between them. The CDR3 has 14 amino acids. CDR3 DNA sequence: TGTGCCAGCAGCGTAGATGCGGGGAATTCACCCCTCCACTTT. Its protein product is CASSVDAGNSPLHF.

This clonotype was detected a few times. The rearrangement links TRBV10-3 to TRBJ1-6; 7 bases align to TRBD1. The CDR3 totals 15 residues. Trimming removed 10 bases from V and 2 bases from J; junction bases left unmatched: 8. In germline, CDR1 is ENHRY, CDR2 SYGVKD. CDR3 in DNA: TGTGCCACCAAAGCCGGGACAGCCTATAATTCACCCCTCCACTTT. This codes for CATKAGTAYNSPLHF.

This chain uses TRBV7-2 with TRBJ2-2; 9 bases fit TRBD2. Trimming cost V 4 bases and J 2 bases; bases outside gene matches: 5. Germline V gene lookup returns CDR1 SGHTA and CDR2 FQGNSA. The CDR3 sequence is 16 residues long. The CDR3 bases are TGTGCCAGCAGCTGGACTAGCGTCCCAAACACCGGGGAGCTGTTTTTT. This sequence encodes CASSWTSVPNTGELFF.

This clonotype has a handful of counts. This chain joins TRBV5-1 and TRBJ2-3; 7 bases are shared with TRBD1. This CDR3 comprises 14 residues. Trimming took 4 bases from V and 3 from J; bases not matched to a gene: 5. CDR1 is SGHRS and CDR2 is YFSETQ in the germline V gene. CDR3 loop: CASSRDRWTDTQYF. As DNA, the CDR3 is TGCGCCAGCAGCCGGGACAGATGGACAGATACGCAGTATTTT.

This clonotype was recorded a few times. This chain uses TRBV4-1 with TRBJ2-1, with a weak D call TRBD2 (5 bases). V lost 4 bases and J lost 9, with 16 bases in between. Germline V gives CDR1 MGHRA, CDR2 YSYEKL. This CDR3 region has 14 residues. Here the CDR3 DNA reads TGCGCCAGCAGCCCTAGGCCCTCACGGGGTGAGCAGTTCTTC. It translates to CASSPRPSRGEQFF.

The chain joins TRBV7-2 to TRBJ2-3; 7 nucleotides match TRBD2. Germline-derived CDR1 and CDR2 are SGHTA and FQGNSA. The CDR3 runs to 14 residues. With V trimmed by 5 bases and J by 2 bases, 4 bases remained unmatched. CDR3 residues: CASSLGLDTDTQYF. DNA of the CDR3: TGTGCCAGCAGCCTAGGACTAGACACAGATACGCAGTATTTT.

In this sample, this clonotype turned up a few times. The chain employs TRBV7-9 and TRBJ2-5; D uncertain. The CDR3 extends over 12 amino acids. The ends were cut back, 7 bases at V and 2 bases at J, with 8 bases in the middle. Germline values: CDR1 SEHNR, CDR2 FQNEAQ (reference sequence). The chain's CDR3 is CASTVGQETQYF. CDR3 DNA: TGTGCCAGCACCGTGGGGCAAGAGACCCAGTACTTC.